A selection of T cell receptor beta chains follows, all from one sample in a study of cytomegalovirus exposure and HLA in healthy donors. TCRdb's table, derived via immunoSEQ multiplex PCR, lists solely in-frame clones and lacks some. The sample has some 110,000 clones; approximately 79% are singletons. Sequenced input: PBMCs. The source of these receptors is a man in his forties or fifties in good health and CMV-seropositive. The CDR3 runs from the conserved cysteine through the conserved F or W. The D gene is left open where the match is weak. For some rows the clone size is stated as once, few or many, or as a class when expanded; others skip it.

cdr3_nt cdr3_aa clone_size j_call v_call d_call
TGTGCCAGCAGCTTAGGACAGGGGGATGGCTACACCTTC CASSLGQGDGYTF few TRBJ1-2 TRBV11-2 TRBD1
TGTGCCAGCACTCAGGGGGTCAGCAATCAGCCCCAGCATTTT CASTQGVSNQPQHF - TRBJ1-5 TRBV2 TRBD1
TGTGCCAGCAGTAACGGCCTGGAGACTGACACAGATACGCAGTATTTT CASSNGLETDTDTQYF - TRBJ2-3 TRBV6-6 -
TGTGCCAGCAGCTTAGGGGCAGGGAGGAGCGGCGAGCAGTACTTC CASSLGAGRSGEQYF few TRBJ2-7 TRBV7-9 -
TGTGCCAGCAGCTCCGCCTACGAGCAGTACTTC CASSSAYEQYF once TRBJ2-7 TRBV13 -
TGCGCCAGCAGCTTGGATCCAGCGGGGGCCTACAATGAGCAGTTCTTC CASSLDPAGAYNEQFF - TRBJ2-1 TRBV5-1 TRBD2
TGCGCCAGCAGGGAGGGACAGGGCTCCTACGAGCAGTACTTC CASREGQGSYEQYF few TRBJ2-7 TRBV10-2 TRBD1
TGCAGCGTTGCGGGGAGGGGGGCCTCCTACGAGCAGTACTTC CSVAGRGASYEQYF - TRBJ2-7 TRBV29-1 -
TGTGCCACCGAGTGGGGCCGAGAGCAGTTCTTC CATEWGREQFF - TRBJ2-1 TRBV6-5 -
TGCGCCAGCAGCGGGAGGACTAGCGGGGGGGCAGATACGCAGTATTTT CASSGRTSGGADTQYF few TRBJ2-3 TRBV5-1 TRBD2
TGTGCCAGCAAGGGACATTCCACAGATACGCAGTATTTT CASKGHSTDTQYF - TRBJ2-3 TRBV2 -
TGTGCCATCAGTGGGACTTTTAATTCACCCCTCCACTTT CAISGTFNSPLHF - TRBJ1-6 TRBV10-3 -
TGTGCCAGCAGCCCCCCGACAGGTTCCTACGAGCAGTACTTC CASSPPTGSYEQYF - TRBJ2-7 TRBV11-3 -
TGTGCCGGAGGGGCGGGGGGCATTGGGCCCGGGGAGCTGTTTTTT CAGGAGGIGPGELFF - TRBJ2-2 TRBV6-1 TRBD2
TGTGCCAGCAGCTTAGTCTTCACAGATACGCAGTATTTT CASSLVFTDTQYF - TRBJ2-3 TRBV13 -
TGTGCCAGCAGCCCCCAGGCGTCGACTAGGGGTGCCTACGAGCAGTACTTC CASSPQASTRGAYEQYF - TRBJ2-7 TRBV7-2 -
TGCAGCGTTGAAGGGCTAGCGGGCACCGGGGAGCTGTTTTTT CSVEGLAGTGELFF - TRBJ2-2 TRBV29-1 TRBD2
TGTGCTAGCAGCCCGACTCGGGTGAGCTCCTACAATGAGCAGTTCTTC CASSPTRVSSYNEQFF - TRBJ2-1 TRBV7-7 -
TGTGCCAGCAGTTACTCCAAGGGGATTCGCGAGACCCAGTACTTC CASSYSKGIRETQYF - TRBJ2-5 TRBV6-5 -
TGTGCCAGCAGCGTTCTTGGGCAGGGTCCTGAAGCTTTCTTT CASSVLGQGPEAFF - TRBJ1-1 TRBV9 -
TGCAGCGTTGATGATTCAGCGGGAGAGAGGGAGACCCAGTACTTC CSVDDSAGERETQYF - TRBJ2-5 TRBV29-1 TRBD2
TGCGCCAGCAGCTCCAACTGGCGCCGGGGCACAGATACGCAGTATTTT CASSSNWRRGTDTQYF - TRBJ2-3 TRBV5-1 -
TGCGCCAGCAGGAGTAGCGGTCCCACTCGGGAGCAGTACTTC CASRSSGPTREQYF - TRBJ2-7 TRBV10-2 -
TGCGCCAGCAGTGAGTTCTGGGGGGGCAATGAAAAACTGTTTTTT CASSEFWGGNEKLFF - TRBJ1-4 TRBV10-2 -
TGTGCCAGCAGTGACTCGAGAGGGGGGGGGACTAATGAAAAACTGTTTTTT CASSDSRGGGTNEKLFF - TRBJ1-4 TRBV6-4 -
TGTGCCAGCAGTGAAATCAGGGGTAACACCATATATTTT CASSEIRGNTIYF - TRBJ1-3 TRBV6-1 -
TGTGCCAGCAGTGAAGGTGGAACAGCTGTGCCAAAAAAACTGTTTTTT CASSEGGTAVPKKLFF - TRBJ1-4 TRBV6-1 -
TGTGCCAGCACCCCGTTGGGACAGGGGAAAAAGGAGCAGTTCTTC CASTPLGQGKKEQFF few TRBJ2-1 TRBV11-3 TRBD1
TGCAGCGTTTCAGAACAGACTGGAAACACCATATATTTT CSVSEQTGNTIYF - TRBJ1-3 TRBV29-1 -
TGTGCCAGCAGCGTCGGACAGGGCCCGTATGGCTACACCTTC CASSVGQGPYGYTF - TRBJ1-2 TRBV28 TRBD1
TGTGCCAGCAGCCCGTTCCCAGGGGTTAGCTATGGCTACACCTTC CASSPFPGVSYGYTF - TRBJ1-2 TRBV7-2 -
TGTGCCAGCAGTGGAATAGACCGAAGAAGGGGAGGTAGCCTTAACTATGGCTACACCTTC CASSGIDRRRGGSLNYGYTF - TRBJ1-2 TRBV6-1 -
TGTGCCAGCAGTGGGGGGCGGAATGAGCAGTTCTTC CASSGGRNEQFF - TRBJ2-1 TRBV2 -
TGTGCCAGCTCGGAGGGACCTAACTATGGCTACACCTTC CASSEGPNYGYTF - TRBJ1-2 TRBV18 -
TGTGCCAGCAGTTACCAAAGGACAGGGTCCTACGAGCAGTACTTC CASSYQRTGSYEQYF - TRBJ2-7 TRBV6-5 TRBD1
TGCGCCAGCAGCCAAGTTAGGGGCCCCTTTGAGCAGTTCTTC CASSQVRGPFEQFF - TRBJ2-1 TRBV4-3 -
TGCGCCAGCAGCTTGGGTTCCACATACGAGCAGTACTTC CASSLGSTYEQYF - TRBJ2-7 TRBV5-1 -
TGCGCCAGCCAGACAGGTTATGGGGCTAACTATGGCTACACCTTC CASQTGYGANYGYTF - TRBJ1-2 TRBV5-1 -
TGCGCCAGCAGCTCCGGACTAGCGGGAATGTCAGATACGCAGTATTTT CASSSGLAGMSDTQYF - TRBJ2-3 TRBV5-1 TRBD2
TGCGCCAGCAGCCACCCGGGGGGCACTGAAGCTTTCTTT CASSHPGGTEAFF few TRBJ1-1 TRBV5-1 -
TGTGCCAGTAGTATACATAGGGGAGGGGACACCGGGGAGCTGTTTTTT CASSIHRGGDTGELFF - TRBJ2-2 TRBV19 TRBD2
TGTGCCAGCAGTGCCACCGGGACAGGGAGATGGGCTAACTATGGCTACACCTTC CASSATGTGRWANYGYTF - TRBJ1-2 TRBV28 TRBD1
TGCGCCAGCATGGGGGCTAGCACAGATACGCAGTATTTT CASMGASTDTQYF - TRBJ2-3 TRBV10-1 -
TGTGCCAGCAGCTCGGGACTTAACACCGGGGAGCTGTTTTTT CASSSGLNTGELFF few TRBJ2-2 TRBV7-9 -
TGTGCCAGCAGGGGACAGGGGGCAGAAGGCTATGGCTACACCTTC CASRGQGAEGYGYTF - TRBJ1-2 TRBV6-1 TRBD1
TGTGCCAGCAGCTTAGACGGGAGTTGGAGTGAGCAGTTCTTC CASSLDGSWSEQFF - TRBJ2-1 TRBV7-9 -
TGCGCCAGCAGCCAAGGGGCGGGGGGATTATACAATGAGCAGTTCTTC CASSQGAGGLYNEQFF - TRBJ2-1 TRBV5-1 TRBD2
TGTGCCAGCAGCCGACAGGGAGGGCAGTTCTTC CASSRQGGQFF few TRBJ2-1 TRBV5-6 -
TGTTCCAGCAGCCCTCCGGCGGACGAGCAGTACTTC CSSSPPADEQYF - TRBJ2-7 TRBV7-9 -
TGCGCCAGCAGCTTGGTCGGCGAAGGGAGGGGCACAGATACGCAGTATTTT CASSLVGEGRGTDTQYF - TRBJ2-3 TRBV5-1 TRBD2
TGTGCCAGCAGCATTGAGAGACGGGATCTAGCCAAAAACATTCAGTACTTC CASSIERRDLAKNIQYF - TRBJ2-4 TRBV21-1 -
TGTGCCAGCAGTGGCTACAAGGAGCTTGAAGCTTTCTTT CASSGYKELEAFF - TRBJ1-1 TRBV2 -
TGCGCCAGCAGTCGGGACAGGATGAACGGCTACACCTTC CASSRDRMNGYTF - TRBJ1-2 TRBV10-1 TRBD1